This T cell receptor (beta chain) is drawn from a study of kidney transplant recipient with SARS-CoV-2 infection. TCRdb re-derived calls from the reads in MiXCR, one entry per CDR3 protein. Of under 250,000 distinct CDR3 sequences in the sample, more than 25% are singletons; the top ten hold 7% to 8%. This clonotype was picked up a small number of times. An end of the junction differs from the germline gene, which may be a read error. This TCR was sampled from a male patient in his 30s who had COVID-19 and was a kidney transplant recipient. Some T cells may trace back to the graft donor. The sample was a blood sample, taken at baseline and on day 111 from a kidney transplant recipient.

The CDR3 DNA reads as TGTGCCGGCAGGGGGGACAGAAACTATGGCTACACCTTC. Its protein is CAGRGDRNYGYTF. The chain employs TRBV2 and TRBJ1-2; 7 nucleotides align to TRBD1. The CDR3 length is 13 residues. The germline gives CDR1 SNHLY, CDR2 FYNNEI.